Here is one T cell receptor beta chain with its context. The junction departs from germline at one end; a sequencing error may be responsible. Per the germline V gene, CDR1 is SEHNR and CDR2 is FQNEAQ (reference sequence). The CDR3 sequence is 18 residues long. The record originates from a study of T cells in Graves' hyperthyroidism and ophthalmopathy. Amplification targeted TCR beta CDR3 regions from RNA transcripts. RT-PCR in the first round (using the HTBI primer set) targeted the TCR CDR3. TCRdb re-called the multiplex PCR reads through MiXCR, storing one row per CDR3 protein. The data show roughly 35,000 distinct CDR3 sequences, under 65% seen once.

The gene calls are TRBV7-9 and TRBJ1-5, with D perhaps matching TRBD1 (5 bases). The sequence derives from a woman in her 40s with Graves' ophthalmopathy. Sequenced input: blood. CDR3 protein: CASSLGGVAGVHNEPQHF. The CDR3 nucleotides read TGTGCCAGCAGCTTAGGGGGTGTGGCGGGGGTACACAATGAGCCCCAGCATTTT.